This entry lists 13 T cell receptor beta chains sequenced from one sample in a study of shared clonotypes between healthy human individuals. TCRdb keeps only in-frame clones here, not all; method: immunoSEQ multiplex PCR. The sample has about 1.5 million clones, 98% seen once. Sample: naive CD4+ T cells sorted from blood. Subset of the sample: CD45RA+ positively selected. These receptors originate from a man under 40 in good health.

V is TRBV28 and J is TRBJ2-7; no definite D call. V lost 2 bases and J 7 bases, leaving 6 bases between the germline ends. Germline CDR1 MDHEN, CDR2 SYDVKM. The CDR3 is 11 residues long. Here the CDR3 reads CASSLGVEQYF. Written as DNA, the CDR3 is TGTGCCAGCAGTTTAGGCGTGGAGCAGTACTTC.

The genes are TRBV28 and TRBJ1-2, with TRBD1 as a possible D gene (5 bases). The CDR3 has 14 residues. V lost 6 bases and J lost 8, with 19 bases in between. The germline gives CDR1 MDHEN, CDR2 SYDVKM. CDR3 sequence reads: CASSRAGLRSGYTF. In nucleotides, the CDR3 is TGTGCCAGCAGCCGAGCGGGGCTACGGTCGGGCTACACCTTC.

This clone was detected once. J is TRBJ2-7 and V is TRBV2; 7 bases are a match to TRBD2. The CDR3 runs to 15 residues. J gave up 4 bases and V 6 bases, and 12 bases lay outside the gene matches. Germline lookup yields CDR1 SNHLY and CDR2 FYNNEI. The CDR3 region is CASSHASGARYEQYF. CDR3 in DNA: TGTGCCAGCAGCCACGCTAGCGGCGCTAGGTACGAGCAGTACTTC.

This chain joins TRBV5-1 and TRBJ2-3; 9 bases align to TRBD2. Per the germline V gene, CDR1 is SGHRS and CDR2 is YFSETQ. After removal of 6 bases from V and 3 bases from J, the junction contained 8 bases not matched to a gene. The CDR3 spans 15 residues. The CDR3 DNA follows: TGCGCCAGCACTACGGCGGGAGGGTGGACAGATACGCAGTATTTT. Its protein product is CASTTAGGWTDTQYF.

This clone was detected only once. The chain uses TRBV7-6 and TRBJ1-1, with no clear D. Germline V lookup: CDR1 SGHVS, CDR2 FNYEAQ. The CDR3 extends over 13 amino acids. Trimming shortened V by 6 bases and J by 4 bases, and 12 bases separated the two germline ends. The CDR3 region has the DNA TGTGCCAGCAGATCATCCCAGGTCACTGAAGCTTTCTTT. It encodes CASRSSQVTEAFF.

This chain uses TRBV4-3 with TRBJ2-5; the D gene could be TRBD1 or TRBD2 (5 bases each). The CDR3 sequence is 14 residues long. CDR1 LGHNA and CDR2 YSLEER come from the germline V gene. V dropped 0 bases and J dropped 4 bases, with 9 bases sitting between them. The CDR3, as DNA: TGCGCCAGCAGCCAAGACCCAGGGAGAGAGACCCAGTACTTC. Its protein product is CASSQDPGRETQYF.

The rearrangement uses TRBV7-8 and TRBJ1-2; 9 bases map to TRBD1. The V gene end was trimmed by 1 base and the J gene end by 7 bases; junction bases not matched to a gene: 1. The CDR3 is 13 residues long. Germline-derived CDR1 and CDR2 are SGHVS and FQNEAQ. The CDR3 sequence: CASSLEDRGGYTF. The CDR3, as DNA: TGTGCCAGCAGCTTAGAGGACAGGGGTGGCTACACCTTC.

The chain recombines TRBV4-3 with TRBJ2-3; 13 positions match TRBD2. V lost 1 base to trimming and J lost 5 bases; unmatched junction nucleotides: 6. CDR1 and CDR2 (germline): LGHNA, YSLEER. The CDR3 runs 17 residues. The CDR3 DNA is TGCGCCAGCAGCCAAGGGACAGGGACTAGCGGGGAAGATACGCAGTATTTT. This gives the protein CASSQGTGTSGEDTQYF.

The V call is TRBV9, the J call TRBJ2-3, with 10 nucleotides matching TRBD2. Germline values: CDR1 SGDLS, CDR2 YYNGEE. The CDR3 length is 16 residues. J gave up 6 bases and V 2 bases, and 9 bases lay outside the gene matches. CDR3 protein: CASSVYSSGSEDTQYF. The CDR3 DNA is TGTGCCAGCAGCGTGTACTCTAGCGGGAGTGAGGATACGCAGTATTTT.

V usage is TRBV4-3 and J usage is TRBJ2-7; the match to TRBD2 covers 11 bases. This CDR3 region has 16 residues. Germline V gene lookup returns CDR1 LGHNA and CDR2 YSLEER. J gave up 4 bases and V 0 bases, and 5 bases lay outside the gene matches. The CDR3 is CASSQEYGTSGYEQYF. CDR3 coding DNA: TGCGCCAGCAGCCAAGAATACGGGACTAGCGGATACGAGCAGTACTTC.

The chain uses TRBV28 and TRBJ2-7; no clear D. The ends were cut back, 3 bases at V and 0 bases at J, with 9 bases in the middle. Germline V gives CDR1 MDHEN, CDR2 SYDVKM. There are 14 residues in the CDR3. The CDR3 nucleotides are TGTGCCAGCAGTTTGCAGGTAATCTCCTACGAGCAGTACTTC. The encoded protein is CASSLQVISYEQYF.

This clone was recorded only once. This chain connects TRBV10-2 to TRBJ2-1; D perhaps matches TRBD2 (6 bases). This CDR3 has 15 amino acids. From germline, CDR1 is WSHSY and CDR2 SAAADI. Trimming cost V 7 bases and J 10 bases, with 23 bases left between them. CDR3 sequence (DNA): TGCGCCAGCAAGGCGGGACGGGCTCGTGGGGAAGAGCAGTTCTTC. Translating it yields CASKAGRARGEEQFF.

The chain employs TRBV7-3 and TRBJ2-6; possible D gene TRBD1, 6 bases. CDR1 is SGHTA, CDR2 FQGTGA, per germline. This CDR3 is built from 17 residues. V was pared by 4 bases and J by 0 bases, with 13 bases between. This chain's CDR3 is CASSSIDRPSGANVLTF. The CDR3 DNA sequence: TGTGCCAGCAGCTCCATAGACAGGCCCTCTGGGGCCAACGTCCTGACTTTC. The full variable domain, its missing parts supplied by reference TRBV7-3 and TRBJ2-6, is GAGVSQTPSNKVTEKGKYVELRCDPISGHTALYWYRQSLGQGPEFLIYFQGTGAADDSGLPNDRFFAVRPEGSVSTLKIQRTERGDSAVYLCASSSIDRPSGANVLTFGAGSRLTVL.